This TCR beta chain was recovered during a study of T cells in Graves' hyperthyroidism and ophthalmopathy. CDR3 size: 14 residues. The ends were cut back, 6 bases at V and 2 bases at J, with 14 bases in the middle. Germline V CDR1 and CDR2: MNHNS, SASEGT. TCR beta CDR3 regions were amplified from RNA. The study used the HTBI primer set for a first-round RT-PCR of the TCR CDR3. TCRdb recomputed calls from the multiplex PCR reads with MiXCR, one row per CDR3 protein. Of under 650,000 distinct CDR3 sequences detected, 15% to 20% appear once; the ten largest clones hold about 3.8%. The PBMCs were sourced from fresh peripheral blood (about 9.6 ml).

The rearrangement links TRBV6-1 to TRBJ2-7; the D is unclear. The TCR sequence derives from a woman in her twenties or thirties with Graves' hyperthyroidism. Sequenced material: blood. CDR3 sequence (DNA): TGTGCCAGCAGCCATGAAGCCTTTCCCTACGAGCAGTACTTC. Protein sequence: CASSHEAFPYEQYF.